These T cell receptor beta chains were read from a single sample in a study of siplizumab effects on memory and regulatory T cells. Only in-frame clones appear in the TCRdb table, and some are missing; sequencing was by immunoSEQ multiplex PCR. The table shows 100,000 or so clones, with nearly 95% occurring only once. Material: non-Treg CD4+ T cells sorted from blood. Every receptor here comes from a human donor in good health. Both conserved end residues are part of each CDR3. D genes are given only for firm matches. The listing skips clone size in some rows; elsewhere it reads once, few, many or a size class.

J | D | V | size | DNA | CDR3
TRBJ2-5 | - | TRBV25-1 | - | TGTGCCAGCAGTGTACCGGGGGTCGGGACCCAGTACTTC | CASSVPGVGTQYF
TRBJ1-1 | TRBD1 | TRBV19 | - | TGTGCCAGTAGTAGGGACAGGTCGAACACTGAAGCTTTCTTT | CASSRDRSNTEAFF
TRBJ2-5 | TRBD1 | TRBV5-1 | - | TGCGCCAGCAGCTTGGCCGGGACAGGGGGCGGGGAGACCCAGTACTTC | CASSLAGTGGGETQYF
TRBJ1-1 | - | TRBV10-3 | - | TGTGCCATCAGTGCCTCCGGGACAAAAATGAACACTGAAGCTTTCTTT | CAISASGTKMNTEAFF
TRBJ1-5 | - | TRBV5-4 | - | TGTGCCAGCAGCTTGTATCCAGATAGCAATCAGCCCCAGCATTTT | CASSLYPDSNQPQHF
TRBJ1-3 | - | TRBV14 | - | TGTGCCAGCAGCCCTCGACTGAGTGGAAACACCATATATTTT | CASSPRLSGNTIYF
TRBJ1-4 | - | TRBV28 | - | TGTGCCAGCAGTTTATCGGGGCCAGGCACTAATGAAAAACTGTTTTTT | CASSLSGPGTNEKLFF
TRBJ2-2 | - | TRBV5-6 | - | TGTGCCAGCAGCCGGGGCACCGGGGAGCTGTTTTTT | CASSRGTGELFF
TRBJ1-1 | - | TRBV7-3 | - | TGTGCCAGCGCCCGGTCGGGTGTAATCGGCACTGAAGCTTTCTTT | CASARSGVIGTEAFF
TRBJ2-5 | - | TRBV6-1 | - | TGTGCCAGCAGTGAGGGGGCGGTAGAGACCCAGTACTTC | CASSEGAVETQYF
TRBJ2-3 | TRBD2 | TRBV19 | once | TGTGCCAGCCAAGCTAGCGGGAGGGCCTTAGATACGCAGTATTTT | CASQASGRALDTQYF
TRBJ2-3 | TRBD1 | TRBV5-1 | - | TGCGCCAGCAGCCAGAACAGGGGGCTAGGAACAGATACGCAGTATTTT | CASSQNRGLGTDTQYF
TRBJ1-5 | TRBD1 | TRBV19 | - | TGTGCCAGTAGTATTCCGGGACAGGGCCTCAATCAGCCCCAGCATTTT | CASSIPGQGLNQPQHF
TRBJ2-1 | - | TRBV19 | once | TGTGCCAGTAGTATAGACAGGAGCTCCTACAATGAGCAGTTCTTC | CASSIDRSSYNEQFF
TRBJ2-2 | TRBD1 | TRBV2 | - | TGTGCCAGCAGGGGGGACAGGGTGGTGACCGGGGAGCTGTTTTTT | CASRGDRVVTGELFF
TRBJ2-1 | - | TRBV9 | - | TGTGCCAGCAGCGGAGGACAGAGCTCCTACAATGAGCAGTTCTTC | CASSGGQSSYNEQFF
TRBJ2-1 | - | TRBV30 | - | TGTGCCTGGAGTCACCGGGGTGATGAGCAGTTCTTC | CAWSHRGDEQFF
TRBJ2-7 | - | TRBV28 | - | TGTGCCAGCAGTTTATCCCTTTACGAGCAGTACTTC | CASSLSLYEQYF
TRBJ2-1 | TRBD2 | TRBV4-1 | - | TGCGCCAGCAGCCCAAGGAGACTAGCGGGAGAGTCGAGGAGTGAGCAGTTCTTC | CASSPRRLAGESRSEQFF
TRBJ1-2 | TRBD1 | TRBV19 | medium-sized | TGTGCCAGTCAACGGGACAGGGGTTTTCCGGCTGGCTACACCTTC | CASQRDRGFPAGYTF
TRBJ2-5 | TRBD1 | TRBV6-1 | - | TGTGCCACCGCGAACAGGGGGAATGAAGAGACCCAGTACTTC | CATANRGNEETQYF
TRBJ2-1 | - | TRBV5-4 | once | TGTGCCAGCAGCTTGGATGTTGAGTCTGAGCAGTTCTTC | CASSLDVESEQFF
TRBJ1-2 | - | TRBV7-2 | - | TGTGCCAGTTCGGGAGCGACTGGTTATGGCTACACCTTC | CASSGATGYGYTF
TRBJ1-1 | - | TRBV7-2 | - | TGTGCCAGCAGCCGGACAGCGAACACTGAAGCTTTCTTT | CASSRTANTEAFF
TRBJ2-5 | - | TRBV21-1 | - | TGTGCCAGCAGCCTCCTCCACCAAGAGACCCAGTACTTC | CASSLLHQETQYF
TRBJ2-1 | - | TRBV28 | - | TGTGCCAGCAGTCCCCCTCTTGCGGGCCGATACAATGAGCAGTTCTTC | CASSPPLAGRYNEQFF
TRBJ2-7 | TRBD1 | TRBV6-6 | once | TGTGCCTGCAGTCCCCGGGACAGCCCATACGAGCAGTACTTC | CACSPRDSPYEQYF
TRBJ2-7 | - | TRBV28 | - | TGTGCCAGCATTTCGAGACGGGACGAGCAGTACTTC | CASISRRDEQYF
TRBJ2-2 | - | TRBV27 | - | TGTGCCAGCACGCGGAGTCCGAACACCGGGGAGCTGTTTTTT | CASTRSPNTGELFF
TRBJ1-2 | - | TRBV5-6 | - | TGTGCCAGCAGCTTGGATCGGGGACCTTACTATGGCTACACCTTC | CASSLDRGPYYGYTF
TRBJ1-1 | - | TRBV18 | - | TGTGCCAGCTCAGGGACACTGAACACTGAAGCTTTCTTT | CASSGTLNTEAFF
TRBJ2-3 | TRBD1 | TRBV2 | - | TGTGCCAGCACCCTAGACTTCACCCCGGGACAGACCACAGATACGCAGTATTTT | CASTLDFTPGQTTDTQYF
TRBJ2-1 | TRBD2 | TRBV30 | - | TGTGCCTGGAGTGGGACCGGGACTAGGGCGCATGAGCAGTTCTTC | CAWSGTGTRAHEQFF
TRBJ2-7 | TRBD2 | TRBV30 | once | TGTGCCTGGAGTGTACGGGAGGGAGGGATCCCCTACGAGCAGTACTTC | CAWSVREGGIPYEQYF
TRBJ2-3 | TRBD2 | TRBV4-2 | - | TGTGCCAGCCGACTAGCGGATACTAGCACAGATACGCAGTATTTT | CASRLADTSTDTQYF
TRBJ2-7 | - | TRBV5-1 | - | TGCGCCAGCAGCCCCCTTGGGGGAGGGGGCCTGGAGCAGTACTTC | CASSPLGGGGLEQYF
TRBJ2-3 | - | TRBV6-5 | - | TGTGCCAGCTCGGGGGCTCTCGGCACAGATACGCAGTATTTT | CASSGALGTDTQYF
TRBJ2-1 | - | TRBV10-3 | - | TGTGCCATCAGTGAGCCCTCTAGTAGCGGCACTAGGTCCTACAATGAGCAGTTCTTC | CAISEPSSSGTRSYNEQFF
TRBJ1-5 | - | TRBV5-6 | once | TGTGCCAGCAGCTTGGGACACAATAGCAATCAGCCCCAGCATTTT | CASSLGHNSNQPQHF
TRBJ2-2 | - | TRBV27 | - | TGTGCCAGCAGTTTAAACAGGATGAACACCGGGGAGCTGTTTTTT | CASSLNRMNTGELFF
TRBJ1-2 | - | TRBV15 | - | TGTGCCACCAGTAAGACCGAAGGCTACACCTTC | CATSKTEGYTF
TRBJ1-4 | - | TRBV6-6 | - | TGTGCCAGCAGGTGGAAGAATGAAAAACTGTTTTTT | CASRWKNEKLFF
TRBJ2-3 | TRBD2 | TRBV7-9 | - | TGTGCCAGCAGACCCCGGACTAGCGGCACAGATACGCAGTATTTT | CASRPRTSGTDTQYF
TRBJ1-1 | - | TRBV21-1 | once | TGTGCCAGCAGCAAAGTAGCTGGGGACACTGAAGCTTTCTTT | CASSKVAGDTEAFF
TRBJ2-1 | - | TRBV27 | - | TGTGACGGGCACAATGAGCAGTTCTTC | CDGHNEQFF